Below are 18 T cell receptor beta chains sequenced from a single sample in a study of preoperative IRX-2 immunotherapy in early breast cancer. The table came from immunoSEQ multiplex PCR; TCRdb's copy has only in-frame clones and leaves some out. The sample shows roughly 43,000 clones, about 94% of them seen only once. Noted treatment: preoperative locoregional IRX-2 cytokine immunotherapy. The source material was tumor tissue, sampled after IRX-2 immunotherapy. The receptors here all came from a human donor with breast cancer.

This chain joins TRBV7-9 and TRBJ1-2; D not resolved. The CDR3 covers 12 residues. Deletions cut 5 bases from V and 4 bases from J, with 8 bases between. In germline, CDR1 is SEHNR, CDR2 FQNEAQ (reference sequence). The CDR3 sequence is CASSPGSYGYTF. The CDR3 nucleotides read TGTGCCAGCAGCCCCGGCAGCTATGGCTACACCTTC.

The V and J genes are TRBV6-1 and TRBJ1-5, with D hard to call. The CDR3 is 14 residues long. The germline V gene has CDR1 MNHNS and CDR2 SASEGT. V was clipped by 1 base and J by 9 bases, with 13 bases between them. The CDR3 sequence: CASSEGPGVRPQHF. CDR3 bases: TGTGCCAGCAGTGAAGGGCCCGGAGTGAGGCCCCAGCATTTT.

The V and J genes are TRBV5-4 and TRBJ1-4; 7 nucleotides agree with TRBD1. Looked up from germline, CDR1 is SGHNT and CDR2 is YYREEE (reference sequence). V lost 4 bases to trimming and J lost 8 bases; unmatched junction nucleotides: 11. The CDR3 length is 15 residues. The CDR3 DNA reads TGTGCCAGCAGCGACCCCAGGGGGATAAAGGAAAAACTGTTTTTT. Protein product: CASSDPRGIKEKLFF.

This clone was counted a single time. CDR3 loop: CASSRPKIGGTNTEAFF. DNA of the CDR3: TGTGCCAGCAGTCGGCCAAAAATCGGGGGGACGAACACTGAAGCTTTCTTT. The rearrangement uses TRBV4-2 and TRBJ1-1, with D possibly being TRBD1 (5 bases). Germline V gene data show CDR1 as LGHNA and CDR2 as YNFKEQ. V lost 6 bases and J lost 1, with 21 bases in between. CDR3 length: 17 residues.

The chain is built from TRBV11-2 and TRBJ1-1, with D perhaps matching TRBD1 (5 bases). Trimming took off 3 bases at V and 3 bases at J, with 8 bases between the two ends. Looked up from germline, CDR1 is SGHAT and CDR2 is FQNNGV. The CDR3 runs to 13 residues. CDR3 DNA sequence: TGTGCCAGCAGCTTGGGGACTCACACTGAAGCTTTCTTT. It translates to CASSLGTHTEAFF. The complete variable domain, with remaining parts taken from reference TRBV11-2 and TRBJ1-1, reads EAGVAQSPRYKIIEKRQSVAFWCNPISGHATLYWYQQILGQGPKLLIQFQNNGVVDDSQLPKDRFSAERLKGVDSTLKIQPAKLEDSAVYLCASSLGTHTEAFFGQGTRLTVV.

The CDR3 loop reads CASSPTWLAGSGELFF. DNA of the CDR3: TGTGCCAGCAGCCCAACTTGGCTAGCGGGTTCCGGGGAGCTGTTTTTT. The chain employs TRBV9 and TRBJ2-2; 8 bases match TRBD2. This CDR3 spans 16 amino acids. Looked up from germline, CDR1 is SGDLS and CDR2 is YYNGEE. V gave up 4 bases and J gave up 6 bases; unmatched junction bases: 11.

The chain employs TRBV7-3 and TRBJ2-7, with no clear D. The V end lost 4 bases, the J end lost 5 bases, and 6 bases lay between the germline ends. Per germline, CDR1 SGHTA and CDR2 FQGTGA. This CDR3 contains 11 residues. CDR3 loop: CASSSPDEQYF. CDR3 DNA: TGTGCCAGCAGCTCCCCGGACGAGCAGTACTTC. Together with reference TRBV7-3 and TRBJ2-7, the CDR3 gives the full variable domain: GAGVSQTPSNKVTEKGKYVELRCDPISGHTALYWYRQSLGQGPEFLIYFQGTGAADDSGLPNDRFFAVRPEGSVSTLKIQRTERGDSAVYLCASSSPDEQYFGPGTRLTVT.

This chain links TRBV6-5 with TRBJ2-1; no clear D gene. The CDR3 is made up of 15 amino acids. Trimming stripped 5 bases from V and 0 bases from J, with 11 bases between. CDR1 and CDR2 from the germline V gene are MNHEY and SVGAGI. CDR3 loop: CASSPGFSSYNEQFF. CDR3 bases: TGTGCCAGCAGTCCCGGGTTTAGCTCCTACAATGAGCAGTTCTTC.

The J gene is TRBJ1-1, the V gene TRBV7-3; possibly TRBD1 for D (5 bases). V was clipped by 5 bases and J by 7 bases, with 17 bases between them. Germline lookup yields CDR1 SGHTA and CDR2 FQGTGA. The CDR3 loop spans 14 amino acids. The chain's CDR3 is CASSPSGARGEAFF. In DNA, the CDR3 is TGTGCCAGCAGCCCCAGTGGCGCAAGGGGTGAAGCTTTCTTT.

The chain has TRBV15 and TRBJ2-1, with 8 bases that match TRBD1. This CDR3 is built from 14 residues. The germline V gene encodes CDR1 LNHNV and CDR2 YYDKDF (reference sequence). The junction had 9 bases not matched to a gene; V was cut back by 0 bases and J by 14 bases. This CDR3 reads CATSRDIDSGQEFF. CDR3 bases: TGTGCCACCAGCAGAGATATTGATTCGGGACAGGAGTTCTTC.

This sequence joins TRBV2 and TRBJ1-5; D is uncertain. The germline V and J ends were trimmed by 5 bases and 3 bases, with 8 bases remaining between them. This CDR3 is 13 amino acids long. Germline V gene data show CDR1 as SNHLY and CDR2 as FYNNEI. CDR3 sequence reads: CASSLQVNQPQHF. CDR3 DNA sequence: TGTGCCAGCAGTCTCCAGGTCAATCAGCCCCAGCATTTT.

The genes are TRBV7-8 and TRBJ2-7; no firm D call. Germline V gives CDR1 SGHVS, CDR2 FQNEAQ. V lost 1 base to trimming and J lost 3 bases, with 13 bases between them. The CDR3 runs to 15 residues. The CDR3 DNA reads TGTGCCAGCAGCTTAGGTAGAGGAAGGGACTACGAGCAGTACTTC. Translated: CASSLGRGRDYEQYF.

The chain has TRBV2 and TRBJ1-1; 10 bases map to TRBD1. CDR3 length equals 12 residues. V lost 6 bases to trimming and J lost 14 bases; unmatched junction nucleotides: 9. Germline V gives CDR1 SNHLY, CDR2 FYNNEI. This chain's CDR3 is CASRGQGKSGFF. The CDR3 DNA sequence: TGTGCCAGCAGGGGACAGGGGAAGTCAGGATTCTTT.

The chain links TRBV7-8 to TRBJ2-3; 7 bases fit TRBD2. The CDR3 sequence is 14 residues long. CDR1 and CDR2 (germline): SGHVS, FQNEAQ. The V segment lost 7 bases and the J segment 4 bases; nucleotides outside the gene matches: 8. This CDR3 reads CASKGGGGPDTQYF. The DNA for the CDR3 is TGTGCCAGCAAGGGCGGGGGAGGCCCAGATACGCAGTATTTT.

DNA of the CDR3: TGCGCCAGCAGCCAAGATTCTCAGGGCGTTAGGGCGCAGTATTTT. Its protein product is CASSQDSQGVRAQYF. The V and J genes are TRBV4-3 and TRBJ2-3; possibly TRBD1 for D (5 bases). CDR1 is LGHNA and CDR2 is YSLEER in the germline V gene. The CDR3 consists of 15 residues. Trimming cost V 0 bases and J 10 bases, with 17 bases left between them.

This chain joins TRBV27 and TRBJ2-2; tentative D call: TRBD1 (5 bases). Germline V gene sequence: CDR1 MNHEY, CDR2 SMNVEV (reference sequence). Trimming cost V 2 bases and J 3 bases, with 10 bases left between them. CDR3 size: 15 residues. In nucleotides, the CDR3 is TGTGCCAGCAGTTTAGGGGCCTATGACACCGGGGAGCTGTTTTTT. This gives the protein CASSLGAYDTGELFF.

The chain recombines TRBV5-1 with TRBJ1-2; 9 bases match TRBD1. V lost 3 bases, J lost 4 bases, and 4 bases stayed unmatched. The CDR3 has 14 amino acids. Per germline, CDR1 SGHRS and CDR2 YFSETQ. The CDR3 loop reads CASSSGGQGYGYTF. CDR3 in DNA: TGCGCCAGCAGCTCAGGGGGACAGGGCTATGGCTACACCTTC.

The chain joins TRBV11-3 to TRBJ2-7, with 10 bases matching TRBD2. Per germline, CDR1 SGHNT and CDR2 YENEEA. Trimming removed 5 bases from V and 3 bases from J; junction bases left unmatched: 7. The CDR3 covers 15 residues. This chain's CDR3 is CASSLTSGDFYEQYF. CDR3 DNA sequence: TGTGCCAGCAGCCTAACTAGCGGGGACTTCTACGAGCAGTACTTC.